A single sample gave rise to the 10 T cell receptor beta chains below, sequenced in a study of blood T cells in healthy people across ages. With a J-beta primer mix and a sample-barcoded 5' primer, a second PCR ran about 7 to 12 cycles. TCRdb reanalysed the 5' RACE reads using MiXCR and keeps one entry per CDR3 protein. This sample has around 1,800,000 distinct CDR3 sequences, with more than 35% found just once. What was sequenced was blood. These receptors were taken from a human donor in good health.

V is TRBV24-1 and J is TRBJ2-5, with 10 nucleotides matching TRBD2. This CDR3 has 14 residues. Germline V CDR1 and CDR2: KGHDR, SFDVKD. V shed 10 bases, J shed 5 bases, and the junction held 9 bases outside the gene matches. The CDR3 spells CATEEAGGLETQYF. The CDR3 DNA sequence: TGTGCCACGGAAGAAGCGGGGGGGCTGGAGACCCAGTACTTC.

This clonotype was recorded a few times. The genes are TRBV20-1 and TRBJ2-5; 8 bases match TRBD1. CDR3 length equals 14 residues. Germline loops: CDR1 DFQATT, CDR2 SNEGSKA (reference sequence). After removal of 5 bases from V and 11 bases from J, the junction contained 16 bases not matched to a gene. CDR3 in DNA: TGCAGTGCTCGAAGGCGGGACAGGCTGGGGGAGCAGTACTTC. Residues: CSARRRDRLGEQYF.

This clonotype was seen a handful of times. The chain carries TRBV7-3 and TRBJ1-1, with no clear D. The germline V gene has CDR1 SGHTA and CDR2 FQGTGA. Trimming took 8 bases from V and 4 from J, leaving 8 bases between them. The CDR3 extends over 11 amino acids. CDR3 DNA sequence: TGTGCCAGCGGAACATTCACTGAAGCTTTCTTT. The encoded protein is CASGTFTEAFF.

J is TRBJ1-4 and V is TRBV7-2, with a possible D match to TRBD1 (6 bases). Trimming left V 5 bases short and J 8 bases short, with 12 bases between. Germline V lookup: CDR1 SGHTA, CDR2 FQGNSA. This CDR3 is 13 amino acids long. CDR3 amino acids: CASSRGGGEKLFF. The DNA for the CDR3 is TGTGCCAGCAGCCGAGGGGGAGGGGAAAAACTGTTTTTT.

This clonotype appeared a few times. V gene TRBV20-1 combines with J gene TRBJ2-4; the D call may be TRBD1 or TRBD2 (5 bases each). This CDR3 spans 16 amino acids. The V gene lost 0 bases and the J gene lost 0 bases, with 12 bases spanning the gap. Germline V gene sequence: CDR1 DFQATT, CDR2 SNEGSKA (reference sequence). The CDR3 DNA reads as TGCAGTGCTAGAGATGCCCTGGGGACAGCCAAAAACATTCAGTACTTC. Translation gives CSARDALGTAKNIQYF.

In its sample, this clonotype was seen a few times. The rearrangement joins TRBV24-1 to TRBJ2-1, with unresolved D. Trimming stripped 4 bases from V and 0 bases from J, with 12 bases between. Germline V gives CDR1 KGHDR, CDR2 SFDVKD. The CDR3 extends over 16 amino acids. The CDR3 DNA reads TGTGCCACCAGTGAGAGTGGACGGAGCTCCTACAATGAGCAGTTCTTC. This sequence encodes CATSESGRSSYNEQFF.

This clonotype was observed a few times. A much more abundant neighbour one base away suggests this may be a read error. The V and J genes are TRBV20-1 and TRBJ2-7; D assignment may be TRBD1 or TRBD2 (5 bases each). CDR3 length: 13 residues. V dropped 4 bases and J dropped 3 bases, with 13 bases sitting between them. From germline, CDR1 is DFQATT and CDR2 SNEGSKA (reference sequence). The CDR3 DNA is TGCAGTGCTACGAGGGACGGAGGCTACGAGCAGTACTTC. It yields the protein CSATRDGGYEQYF.

This clonotype showed up many times. Germline and junction disagree at one end, which may indicate a read error. The chain recombines TRBV5-1 with TRBJ2-7, with 7 bases fitting TRBD1. The CDR3 totals 13 residues. Germline V CDR1 and CDR2: SGHRS, YFSETQ. CDR3 sequence: CASSSGQTYEQYF. The DNA of the CDR3 is TGTGCCAGCAGCTCGGGACAGACCTACGAGCAGTACTTC.

This clonotype was detected a few times. The rearrangement joins TRBV24-1 to TRBJ2-2; maybe TRBD2 (5 bases). The CDR3 runs 13 residues. V was cut by 1 base and J by 7 bases, with 6 bases left in between. CDR1 KGHDR and CDR2 SFDVKD come from the germline V gene. The CDR3 nucleotides are TGTGCCACCAGTGATTTAGGGAGCGGGGAGCTGTTTTTT. Translating gives CATSDLGSGELFF.

The V and J genes are TRBV4-3 and TRBJ2-7; 7 positions match TRBD1. The V gene's germline CDR1 is LGHNA and CDR2 YSLEER. The CDR3 has 16 residues. V shed 4 bases and J 4 bases; nucleotides not matched to a gene: 13. CDR3 DNA sequence: TGCGCCAGCAGCCCAAGTCAGGGGGTTAGGGGATACGAGCAGTACTTC. It encodes CASSPSQGVRGYEQYF.